Detailed here is one TCR beta chain. Antigen specificity is unknown. The data were taken from a study of cytomegalovirus exposure and HLA in healthy donors. The length of the CDR3 is 15 residues. The germline V gene encodes CDR1 MDHEN and CDR2 SYDVKM. PCR used 60 Vbeta primers and 13 Jbeta primers. The table came from immunoSEQ multiplex PCR; TCRdb's copy has only in-frame clones and leaves some out. Here the sample spans around 70,000 clones, roughly 70% being singletons. Although they were nominally healthy when sampled, donors likely had unrecorded immune exposures. Study observations and caveats: Published work reported that the classifier diagnosed cytomegalovirus status with high specificity and sensitivity. Per a prior analysis, the majority of TCR beta V segments were productive roughly 87% or roughly 30% of the time. A later analysis linked a missense variant in DCLRE1C to the trimming of TCR beta V and J genes.

The chain employs TRBV28 and TRBJ2-5; 8 nucleotides align to TRBD1. The better agreement between TRBJ2-7 and the DNA end casts doubt on the J call. Sequencing was carried out using PBMCs. The sequence was collected from a man aged 65-85 years in good health and CMV-seronegative. The CDR3 nucleotides read TGTGCCAGCAGTTCCACAGGGGGGCTCAACTACGAGCAGTACTTC. It codes for CASSSTGGLNYEQYF.